The clone carrying this T cell receptor (beta chain) was counted at least ten times. Its antigen remains unidentified. The library came from three nested PCR rounds adapted from ARM-PCR protocols. TCRdb processed the multiplex PCR reads anew with MiXCR; each CDR3 protein has one entry. Of approximately 110,000 distinct CDR3 sequences detected, over 55% appear once; the ten largest clones hold roughly 19%. The template was RNA from unsorted bulk tissue. The normal lung tissue was taken more than 3 cm from the tumor edge. Between August and November 2014, newly diagnosed, chemotherapy-naive lung cancer patients underwent thoracic surgery in China. This specimen comes from a study of tumor and adjacent non-tumor tissue in lung cancer. About the study: Stage I to III disease affected ten to eleven men and about five women aged 31 to 76. Study results and caveats: TCR diversity was significantly greater in tumor than normal lung tissue.

Germline loops: CDR1 DFQATT, CDR2 SNEGSKA (reference sequence). The CDR3 spans 13 residues. V lost 6 bases, J lost 0 bases, and 11 bases lay in between. The sequence was collected from a man aged 55 to 69 with non-small cell lung cancer. The chain uses TRBV20-1 and TRBJ1-1, with no clear D. Sequencing input: distant non-tumor lung tissue. The CDR3 sequence: CSARRLMNTEAFF. In DNA form, the CDR3 reads TGCAGTGCAAGAAGACTGATGAACACTGAAGCTTTCTTT.